This T cell receptor beta chain was retrieved from a study of response to subunit inactivated influenza vaccine. This clonotype has only a few counts. Its target is unknown. TCRdb processed the RT-PCR reads anew with MiXCR; each CDR3 protein has one entry. This table holds 550,000 to 650,000 distinct CDR3 sequences, approximately 10% found once. The CDR3 is 14 residues long. Germline values: CDR1 LNHNV, CDR2 YYDKDF (reference sequence). V lost 2 bases and J 7 bases, leaving 14 bases between the germline ends. Overall study findings and caveats: Researchers suggested that each seasonal influenza vaccination recruits few new T cells.

This chain uses TRBV15 with TRBJ1-2; perhaps TRBD1 as D (6 bases). The starting material was PBMCs from blood, obtained on the day of vaccination. This clonotype was sampled from a man aged 45-65 years who received an inactivated influenza vaccine. CDR3 amino acids: CATSRYAGVGGYTF. As DNA, the CDR3 is TGTGCCACCAGCAGATATGCAGGGGTAGGTGGCTACACCTTC.